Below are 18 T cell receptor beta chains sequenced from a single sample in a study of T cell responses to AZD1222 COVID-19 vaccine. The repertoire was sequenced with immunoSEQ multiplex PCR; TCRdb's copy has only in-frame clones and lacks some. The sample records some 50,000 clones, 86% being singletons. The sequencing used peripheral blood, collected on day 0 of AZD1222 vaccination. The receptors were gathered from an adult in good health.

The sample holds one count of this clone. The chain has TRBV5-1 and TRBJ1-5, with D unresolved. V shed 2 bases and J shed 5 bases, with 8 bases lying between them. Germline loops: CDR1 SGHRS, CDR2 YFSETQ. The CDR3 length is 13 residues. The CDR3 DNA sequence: TGCGCCAGCAGCTTTAAGGGAGATCAGCCCCAGCATTTT. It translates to CASSFKGDQPQHF.

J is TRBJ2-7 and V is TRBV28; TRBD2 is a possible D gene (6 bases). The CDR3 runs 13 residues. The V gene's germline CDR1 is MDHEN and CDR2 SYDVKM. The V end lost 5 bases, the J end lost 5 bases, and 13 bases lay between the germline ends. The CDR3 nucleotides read TGTGCCAGCAGTAACACGGGGAGGAACGAGCAGTACTTC. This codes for CASSNTGRNEQYF.

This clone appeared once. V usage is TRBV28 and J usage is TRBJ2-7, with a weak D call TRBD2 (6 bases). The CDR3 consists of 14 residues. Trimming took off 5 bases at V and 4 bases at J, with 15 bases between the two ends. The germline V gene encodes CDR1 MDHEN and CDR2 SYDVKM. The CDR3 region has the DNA TGTGCCAGCAGTCAAACCGGGAGAACTTACGAGCAGTACTTC. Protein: CASSQTGRTYEQYF.

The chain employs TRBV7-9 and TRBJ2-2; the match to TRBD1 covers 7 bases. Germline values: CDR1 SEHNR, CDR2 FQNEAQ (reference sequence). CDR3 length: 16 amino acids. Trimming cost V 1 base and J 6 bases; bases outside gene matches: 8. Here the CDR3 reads CASSLGSGGFSGELFF. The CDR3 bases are TGTGCCAGCAGCTTAGGATCAGGGGGATTTTCCGGGGAGCTGTTTTTT.

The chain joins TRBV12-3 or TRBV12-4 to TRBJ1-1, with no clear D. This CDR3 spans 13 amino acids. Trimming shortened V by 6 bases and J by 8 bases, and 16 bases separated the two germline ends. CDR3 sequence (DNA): TGTGCCAGCAGCCTGAACTCGGCGACCGAAGCTTTCTTT. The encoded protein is CASSLNSATEAFF.

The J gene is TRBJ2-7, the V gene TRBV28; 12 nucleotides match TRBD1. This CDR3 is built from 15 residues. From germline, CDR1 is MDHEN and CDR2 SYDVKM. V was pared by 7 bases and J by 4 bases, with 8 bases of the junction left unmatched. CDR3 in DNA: TGTGCCAGCACTTCGGGGGGACAGGGGGCTTACGAGCAGTACTTC. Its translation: CASTSGGQGAYEQYF.

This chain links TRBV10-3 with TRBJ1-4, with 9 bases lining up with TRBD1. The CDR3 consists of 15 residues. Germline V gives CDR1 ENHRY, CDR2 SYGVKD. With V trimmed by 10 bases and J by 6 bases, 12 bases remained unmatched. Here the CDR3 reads CASNDRGDMDEKLFF. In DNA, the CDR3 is TGTGCCAGCAACGACAGGGGGGATATGGATGAAAAACTGTTTTTT.

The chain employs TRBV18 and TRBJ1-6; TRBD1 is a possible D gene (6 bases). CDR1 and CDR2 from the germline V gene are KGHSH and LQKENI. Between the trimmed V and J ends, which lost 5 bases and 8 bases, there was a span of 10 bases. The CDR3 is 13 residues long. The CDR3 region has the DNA TGTGCCAGCTCAGCAGGGGAAGATTCACCCCTCCACTTT. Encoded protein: CASSAGEDSPLHF.

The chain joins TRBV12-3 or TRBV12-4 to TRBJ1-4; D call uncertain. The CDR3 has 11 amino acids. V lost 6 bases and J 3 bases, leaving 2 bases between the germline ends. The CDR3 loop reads CASSPNEKLFF. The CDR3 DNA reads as TGTGCCAGCAGCCCTAATGAAAAACTGTTTTTT.

CDR3 coding DNA: TGTGCCAGCAGCGTAGAGGGTAGGGACACCGGGGAGCTGTTTTTT. This gives the protein CASSVEGRDTGELFF. J is TRBJ2-2 and V is TRBV9; D call uncertain. Trimming left V 0 bases short and J 3 bases short, with 9 bases between. Germline values: CDR1 SGDLS, CDR2 YYNGEE. This CDR3 comprises 15 residues.

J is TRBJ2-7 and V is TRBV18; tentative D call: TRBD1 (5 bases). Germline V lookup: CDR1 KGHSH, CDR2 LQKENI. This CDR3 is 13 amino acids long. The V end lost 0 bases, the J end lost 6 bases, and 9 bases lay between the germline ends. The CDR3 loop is CASSPPVRAEQYF. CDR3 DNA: TGTGCCAGCTCACCACCGGTCAGGGCCGAGCAGTACTTC.

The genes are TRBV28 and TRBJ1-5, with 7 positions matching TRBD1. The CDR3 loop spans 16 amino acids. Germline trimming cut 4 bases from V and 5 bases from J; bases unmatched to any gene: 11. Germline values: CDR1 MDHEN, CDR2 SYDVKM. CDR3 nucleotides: TGTGCCAGCAGTTCCCGTATTAGAGGGGGCGATCAGCCCCAGCATTTT. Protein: CASSSRIRGGDQPQHF. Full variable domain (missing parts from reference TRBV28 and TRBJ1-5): DVKVTQSSRYLVKRTGEKVFLECVQDMDHENMFWYRQDPGLGLRLIYFSYDVKMKEKGDIPEGYSVSREKKERFSLILESASTNQTSMYLCASSSRIRGGDQPQHFGDGTRLSIL.

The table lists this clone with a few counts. The CDR3 DNA reads as TGTGCCAGCAGGGAGATAGCGGGGAGCTCCTACAATGAGCAGTTCTTC. Encoded protein: CASREIAGSSYNEQFF. The chain has TRBV7-8 and TRBJ2-1; 8 bases fit TRBD2. Germline V gene lookup returns CDR1 SGHVS and CDR2 FQNEAQ. This CDR3 spans 16 amino acids. V trimming: 6 bases; J trimming: 0 bases; junction bases outside the gene matches: 7.

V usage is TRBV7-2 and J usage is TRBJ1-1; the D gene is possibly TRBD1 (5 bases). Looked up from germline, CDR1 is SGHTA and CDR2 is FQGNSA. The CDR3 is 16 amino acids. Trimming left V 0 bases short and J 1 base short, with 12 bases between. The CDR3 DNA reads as TGTGCCAGCAGCTTAGCGATGGGTACAGGGAACACTGAAGCTTTCTTT. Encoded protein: CASSLAMGTGNTEAFF.

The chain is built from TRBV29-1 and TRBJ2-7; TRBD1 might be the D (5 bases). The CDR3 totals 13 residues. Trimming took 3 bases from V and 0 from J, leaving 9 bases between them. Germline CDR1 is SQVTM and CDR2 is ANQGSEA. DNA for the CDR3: TGCAGCGTTGATACAGGCAGCTCCTACGAGCAGTACTTC. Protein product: CSVDTGSSYEQYF.

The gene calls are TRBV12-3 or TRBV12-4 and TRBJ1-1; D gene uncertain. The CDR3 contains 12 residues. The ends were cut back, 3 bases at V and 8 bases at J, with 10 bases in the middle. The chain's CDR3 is CASSFRGAEAFF. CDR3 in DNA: TGTGCCAGCAGTTTCCGGGGTGCGGAAGCTTTCTTT.

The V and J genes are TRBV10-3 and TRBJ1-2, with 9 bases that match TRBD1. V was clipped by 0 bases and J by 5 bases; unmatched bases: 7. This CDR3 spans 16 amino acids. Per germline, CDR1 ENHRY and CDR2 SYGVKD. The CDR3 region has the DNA TGTGCCATCAGTGAGTCGAGCCCGGGACAGGGTTATGGCTACACCTTC. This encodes CAISESSPGQGYGYTF.

CDR3 in DNA: TGCGCCAGCAGCCAAGATCTGGTCTACGAGCAGTACTTC. Translation gives CASSQDLVYEQYF. The chain carries TRBV4-3 and TRBJ2-7, with no clear D. The CDR3 covers 13 residues. The germline V gene encodes CDR1 LGHNA and CDR2 YSLEER. The V and J ends lost 0 bases and 3 bases respectively, with 6 bases between them.